This TCR beta chain was recovered during a study of blood T cell repertoires in COVID-19. The wider study: The United States, Italy and Spain supplied acute and convalescent COVID-19 samples. Sources were T cells, B-cell-depleted T cells, or PBMCs; the material itself was cDNA or gDNA.

Authors' analysis steps: Reference gene primer amplification gave estimated nucleated cell counts. The assay was immunoSEQ multiplex PCR, and TCRdb's table has in-frame clones only and misses some. V and J calls plus clone size are reproduced from that table; the DNA served to infer D and trimming. The sample yields 55,000 to 80,000 clones, approximately 86% seen once. With 4 bases removed from V and 4 bases from J, the gap between germline ends came to 14 bases. This CDR3 is 15 amino acids long. CDR1 is SGHNT and CDR2 is YYREEE in the germline V gene (reference sequence). This TCR came from a man between 70 and 80 years old with acute or convalescent COVID-19. J is TRBJ1-4 and V is TRBV5-4, with a possible D match to TRBD1 (6 bases). Material: peripheral blood. The CDR3 nucleotides read TGTGCCAGCAGCGTCGGGGGGCAGAGTAATGAAAAACTGTTTTTT. Its translation is CASSVGGQSNEKLFF. The whole variable domain, remainder taken from reference TRBV5-4 and TRBJ1-4, is ETGVTQSPTHLIKTRGQQVTLRCSSQSGHNTVSWYQQALGQGPQFIFQYYREEENGRGNFPPRFSGLQFPNYSSELNVNALELDDSALYLCASSVGGQSNEKLFFGSGTQLSVL.